This T cell receptor (beta chain) is drawn from a study of blood T cell repertoires in COVID-19. Trimming removed 1 base from V and 0 bases from J; junction bases left unmatched: 4. The CDR3 totals 17 residues. CDR1 SGHTA and CDR2 FQGNSA come from the germline V gene. The table came from immunoSEQ multiplex PCR; TCRdb's copy has only in-frame clones and leaves some out. The table lists hundreds of thousands of clones, 88% of them singletons. This clonotype was sampled from a woman aged 60-75 years in a cohort exposed to, infected with or recovered from COVID-19 (not recorded which). The chain uses TRBV7-2 and TRBJ2-1, with TRBD1 identical over 9 bases. Sequenced material: PBMCs or T cells enriched from blood (not recorded which). Written as DNA, the CDR3 is TGTGCCAGCAGCTTAGTGGGGACAGGGAGCTCCTACAATGAGCAGTTCTTC. Residues: CASSLVGTGSSYNEQFF.